A single sample is the source of the 31 T cell receptor beta chains below, sequenced in a study of blood T cells in healthy people across ages. PCR was performed a second time for roughly 6 to 12 cycles using a sample-barcoded 5' primer and a J-beta primer mix. MiXCR was run by TCRdb on the 5' RACE reads, yielding one entry per CDR3 protein. Of some 780,000 distinct CDR3 sequences detected, roughly three fifths appear once; the ten largest clones hold around 24%. Specimen: blood. Receptors originate from a man aged 35 to 55 in good health.

V gene TRBV25-1 combines with J gene TRBJ2-2; D is perhaps TRBD1 (5 bases). CDR1 MGHDK and CDR2 SYGVNS come from the germline V gene. Trimming shortened V by 4 bases and J by 7 bases, and 16 bases separated the two germline ends. The CDR3 covers 15 residues. The CDR3, as DNA: TGTGCCAGCAGTGCCCTGCAGGGTGACGTCGGGGAGCTGTTTTTT. Translating gives CASSALQGDVGELFF. Using reference TRBV25-1 and TRBJ2-2 for the parts outside the CDR3, the full variable domain is EADIYQTPRYLVIGTGKKITLECSQTMGHDKMYWYQQDPGMELHLIHYSYGVNSTEKGDLSSESTVSRIRTEHFPLTLESARPSHTSQYLCASSALQGDVGELFFGEGSRLTVL.

To note about this clonotype: The junction departs from germline at one end; a sequencing error may be responsible. The rearrangement joins TRBV7-2 to TRBJ1-5; 8 nucleotides match TRBD1. The CDR3 has 15 amino acids. Germline lookup yields CDR1 SGHTA and CDR2 FQGNSA. This CDR3 reads CASSQGAVSDQPQHF. The CDR3 DNA follows: TGTGCCAGCAGCCAGGGGGCAGTTAGCGATCAGCCCCAGCATTTT.

J is TRBJ2-7 and V is TRBV14; D gene unclear. Between the trimmed V and J ends, which lost 0 bases and 8 bases, there was a span of 8 bases. Germline values: CDR1 SGHDN, CDR2 FVKESK. The CDR3 extends over 12 amino acids. As DNA, the CDR3 is TGTGCCAGCAGCCAAGAAGGGTGGAAGCAGTACTTC. Amino acids: CASSQEGWKQYF.

This clonotype was observed once. The chain uses TRBV2 and TRBJ2-7; D is unresolved. This CDR3 comprises 13 residues. Germline CDR1 SNHLY, CDR2 FYNNEI. V gave up 7 bases and J gave up 4 bases, with 14 bases separating them. CDR3 sequence: CASIVNTRYEQYF. DNA of the CDR3: TGTGCCAGCATCGTTAATACGAGGTACGAGCAGTACTTC. The full variable domain, in which reference TRBV2 and TRBJ2-7 provide the parts outside the CDR3, is EPEVTQTPSHQVTQMGQEVILRCVPISNHLYFYWYRQILGQKVEFLVSFYNNEISEKSEIFDDQFSVERPDGSNFTLKIRSTKLEDSAMYFCASIVNTRYEQYFGPGTRLTVT.

This clonotype showed up just a few times. V and J are TRBV5-1 and TRBJ2-5; 7 positions agree with TRBD2. CDR3 size: 16 residues. Per germline, CDR1 SGHRS and CDR2 YFSETQ. The V segment lost 1 base and the J segment 0 bases; nucleotides outside the gene matches: 6. The CDR3 protein is CASSLNVAGNQETQYF. The CDR3 DNA reads as TGCGCCAGCAGCTTGAATGTAGCGGGCAACCAAGAGACCCAGTACTTC.

This chain connects TRBV3-1 to TRBJ1-1, with 7 bases matching TRBD1. CDR3 size: 13 residues. Germline V gene data show CDR1 as LGHDT and CDR2 as YNNKEL (reference sequence). V gave up 4 bases and J gave up 9 bases; unmatched junction bases: 8. CDR3 sequence: CASSLSTGWKAFF. DNA of the CDR3: TGTGCCAGCAGCCTTTCGACAGGGTGGAAAGCTTTCTTT.

This clonotype was seen a few times. This rearrangement joins TRBV4-1 to TRBJ2-7; D unresolved. V was cut by 2 bases and J by 3 bases, with 2 bases left in between. The germline CDR1 and CDR2 sequences are MGHRA and YSYEKL. The CDR3 sequence is 11 residues long. The CDR3 reads CASSQHYEQYF. CDR3 in DNA: TGCGCCAGCAGCCAACACTACGAGCAGTACTTC.

This clonotype was seen just once. The conserved phenylalanine or tryptophan normally closing the CDR3 is absent here, so this likely arose from a read error. In nucleotides, the CDR3 is TGTGCCAGCAGCTTAGAGTATAGCGGGATCCTCAATGAGCAGTTCTCC. Translated: CASSLEYSGILNEQFS. The gene calls are TRBV7-2 and TRBJ2-1; TRBD2 aligns across 8 bases. The CDR3 has 16 amino acids. CDR1 is SGHTA, CDR2 FQGNSA, per germline. After removal of 1 base from V and 6 bases from J, the junction contained 8 bases not matched to a gene.

This rearrangement joins TRBV4-1 to TRBJ2-1; D gene ambiguous. The CDR3 extends over 17 amino acids. V dropped 1 base and J dropped 5 bases, with 18 bases sitting between them. Germline V lookup: CDR1 MGHRA, CDR2 YSYEKL. This CDR3 reads CASSQVSSARENNEQFF. The DNA for the CDR3 is TGCGCCAGCAGCCAAGTTTCGTCTGCGAGAGAAAACAATGAGCAGTTCTTC.

The sample holds a few counts of this clonotype. The rearrangement links TRBV10-3 to TRBJ2-6; TRBD1 matches at 10 bases. Looked up from germline, CDR1 is ENHRY and CDR2 is SYGVKD. The CDR3 contains 19 residues. Trimming cost V 0 bases and J 0 bases; bases outside gene matches: 5. CDR3 residues: CAISESTGQGHSGANVLTF. The DNA of the CDR3 is TGTGCCATCAGTGAGTCGACGGGACAGGGGCACTCTGGGGCCAACGTCCTGACTTTC.

The rearrangement joins TRBV28 to TRBJ2-7, with TRBD2 identical over 11 bases. V lost 5 bases to trimming and J lost 6 bases; unmatched junction nucleotides: 9. There are 15 residues in the CDR3. Germline CDR1 is MDHEN and CDR2 is SYDVKM. The CDR3 sequence: CASSPGTSGSCEQYF. In DNA form, the CDR3 reads TGTGCCAGCAGTCCCGGGACTAGCGGTTCTTGCGAGCAGTACTTC.

This clonotype was observed at least ten times. This sequence joins TRBV7-2 and TRBJ2-5, with 9 bases lining up with TRBD1. The germline CDR1 and CDR2 sequences are SGHTA and FQGNSA. The CDR3 extends over 14 amino acids. Trimming removed 1 base from V and 4 bases from J; junction bases left unmatched: 1. CDR3 region: CASSLDRGRETQYF. CDR3 nucleotide sequence: TGTGCCAGCAGCTTAGACAGGGGGCGAGAGACCCAGTACTTC.

This chain uses TRBV4-1 with TRBJ1-4, with 7 bases matching TRBD1. The V gene end was trimmed by 2 bases and the J gene end by 8 bases; junction bases not matched to a gene: 2. CDR1 is MGHRA and CDR2 is YSYEKL in the germline V gene. The CDR3 is 13 amino acids. The CDR3 is CASSQLQGEKLFF. The CDR3, as DNA: TGCGCCAGCAGCCAACTACAGGGGGAAAAACTGTTTTTT.

V and J are TRBV7-9 and TRBJ1-1, with 9 nucleotides matching TRBD1. The CDR3 is 16 amino acids. The germline V gene encodes CDR1 SEHNR and CDR2 FQNEAQ (reference sequence). Trimming cost V 4 bases and J 1 base; bases outside gene matches: 7. CDR3 amino acids: CASSYSGTGTNTEAFF. The CDR3 nucleotides read TGTGCCAGCAGCTATAGCGGGACAGGGACGAACACTGAAGCTTTCTTT.

This chain links TRBV20-1 with TRBJ2-3, with 9 bases aligning to TRBD1. The CDR3 is 16 amino acids. V lost 0 bases, J lost 4 bases, and 8 bases stayed unmatched. The germline gives CDR1 DFQATT, CDR2 SNEGSKA (reference sequence). The CDR3 nucleotides read TGCAGTGCTAGAGATGACTACAGGGGGCGAGCAGATACGCAGTATTTT. Protein sequence: CSARDDYRGRADTQYF.

The CDR3 loop is CASSAGQDAETQYF. The DNA for the CDR3 is TGCGCCAGCAGCGCAGGACAGGACGCGGAGACCCAGTACTTC. J is TRBJ2-5 and V is TRBV5-1, with TRBD1 matching 7 bases. The V and J ends lost 4 bases and 5 bases, in that order; junction bases with no gene match: 8. Germline-derived CDR1 and CDR2 are SGHRS and YFSETQ. The CDR3 totals 14 residues.

The chain couples TRBV7-2 to TRBJ2-5; D perhaps matches TRBD2 (5 bases). This CDR3 contains 15 residues. The germline V and J ends were trimmed by 2 bases and 5 bases, with 15 bases remaining between them. Per the germline V gene, CDR1 is SGHTA and CDR2 is FQGNSA. CDR3 DNA sequence: TGTGCCAGCAGCTTAAGTATTTCGGCGGGTGAGACCCAGTACTTC. Translation gives CASSLSISAGETQYF.

This chain uses TRBV20-1 with TRBJ1-2, with 7 bases identical to TRBD1. CDR1 and CDR2 from the germline V gene are DFQATT and SNEGSKA (reference sequence). V lost 6 bases to trimming and J lost 8 bases; unmatched junction nucleotides: 12. The CDR3 extends over 13 amino acids. CDR3 in amino acids: CSARSGQAEGYTF. The CDR3 region has the DNA TGCAGTGCCCGGAGCGGACAGGCGGAGGGCTACACCTTC.

This clonotype has more than one count but fewer than ten. The genes are TRBV20-1 and TRBJ2-7; D might be TRBD1 (6 bases). The V and J ends lost 3 bases and 3 bases respectively, with 9 bases between them. The CDR3 totals 12 residues. Germline CDR1 DFQATT, CDR2 SNEGSKA (reference sequence). The CDR3: CSARDSYYEQYF. The DNA of the CDR3 is TGCAGTGCTAGGGACAGCTACTACGAGCAGTACTTC.

J is TRBJ2-3 and V is TRBV11-2; D is perhaps TRBD1 (6 bases). CDR1 and CDR2 from the germline V gene are SGHAT and FQNNGV. The CDR3 is 14 amino acids. Between the trimmed V and J ends, which lost 5 bases and 6 bases, there was a span of 15 bases. The CDR3 region is CASSALNRDDTQYF. CDR3 DNA: TGTGCCAGCAGCGCCCTAAACAGGGACGATACGCAGTATTTT.

The J gene is TRBJ2-5, the V gene TRBV15, with TRBD2 as a possible D gene (6 bases). The CDR3 spans 15 residues. Between the trimmed V and J ends, which lost 3 bases and 4 bases, there was a span of 15 bases. Germline V gene data show CDR1 as LNHNV and CDR2 as YYDKDF (reference sequence). The CDR3 coding sequence is TGTGCCACCAGCAGTTTGAGGGGAGGAGGAGAGACCCAGTACTTC. Its translation is CATSSLRGGGETQYF.

This clonotype was recorded only once. This chain connects TRBV7-8 to TRBJ2-1, with TRBD2 matching 7 bases. Trimming took 5 bases from V and 9 from J; bases not matched to a gene: 10. The CDR3 consists of 14 residues. CDR1 SGHVS and CDR2 FQNEAQ come from the germline V gene. The chain's CDR3 is CASSPSGGDPEQFF. The CDR3 DNA reads as TGTGCCAGCAGCCCCAGTGGGGGGGACCCTGAGCAGTTCTTC.

A few counts support this clonotype. The CDR3 nucleotides are TGCAGTGCGACCCCCCGGACAGGGTTTACTGGGGCCAACGTCCTGACTTTC. Translation: CSATPRTGFTGANVLTF. The chain uses TRBV20-1 and TRBJ2-6, with 8 nucleotides matching TRBD1. This CDR3 comprises 17 residues. Germline V gives CDR1 DFQATT, CDR2 SNEGSKA (reference sequence). V dropped 6 bases and J dropped 2; count of bases not matched to a gene: 12.

The chain links TRBV20-1 to TRBJ1-6; TRBD1 might be the D (5 bases). The CDR3 length is 12 residues. Per germline, CDR1 DFQATT and CDR2 SNEGSKA (reference sequence). Trimming removed 5 bases at V and 8 bases at J, with 10 bases between. The CDR3 loop is CSAAEGYSPLHF. The CDR3 nucleotides read TGCAGTGCTGCTGAGGGGTATTCACCCCTCCACTTT.

This clonotype came up a few times. The chain joins TRBV5-5 to TRBJ1-1; D is possibly TRBD1 (6 bases). Trimming left V 0 bases short and J 5 bases short, with 23 bases between. This CDR3 region has 18 residues. Germline CDR1 reads SGHKS; CDR2 reads YYEKEE (reference sequence). CDR3 region: CASSLEGAAWGARTEAFF. For the CDR3, the DNA is TGTGCCAGCAGCTTGGAAGGCGCCGCTTGGGGGGCTCGTACTGAAGCTTTCTTT.

The chain joins TRBV7-3 to TRBJ2-1; TRBD2 agrees at 11 bases. The CDR3 runs 16 residues. The germline gives CDR1 SGHTA, CDR2 FQGTGA. The trim removed 5 bases at V and 5 bases at J, leaving 8 bases unmatched. CDR3 region: CASSHAGTSGHNEQFF. Written as DNA, the CDR3 is TGTGCCAGCAGCCATGCCGGGACTAGCGGCCACAATGAGCAGTTCTTC.

The chain carries TRBV29-1 and TRBJ1-1; maybe TRBD1 (6 bases). The CDR3 sequence is 15 residues long. Germline CDR1 and CDR2: SQVTM and ANQGSEA. Trimming shortened V by 4 bases and J by 1 base, and 16 bases separated the two germline ends. As DNA, the CDR3 is TGCAGCGTTGGGCAGGGGAATAGGGGGAACACTGAAGCTTTCTTT. This translates into CSVGQGNRGNTEAFF.

A single count supports this clonotype. The V call is TRBV27, the J call TRBJ1-1, with D tentatively TRBD1 (6 bases). This CDR3 is built from 13 residues. Germline V lookup: CDR1 MNHEY, CDR2 SMNVEV (reference sequence). Trimming cost V 6 bases and J 7 bases, with 15 bases left between them. This CDR3 reads CASRQDRRFEAFF. As DNA, the CDR3 is TGTGCCAGCAGACAGGACAGAAGATTTGAAGCTTTCTTT.

This clonotype was counted a few times. V and J are TRBV9 and TRBJ2-7; 7 bases line up with TRBD1. The V segment lost 0 bases and the J segment 10 bases; nucleotides outside the gene matches: 13. This CDR3 is built from 15 residues. The germline CDR1 and CDR2 sequences are SGDLS and YYNGEE. Here the CDR3 DNA reads TGTGCCAGCAGCGTAGCAGGGACAGAGGAAGAGTCCCAGTACTTC. As protein: CASSVAGTEEESQYF.

The V gene is TRBV27, the J gene TRBJ2-7; TRBD2 matches 9 bases. V trimming: 5 bases; J trimming: 2 bases; junction bases outside the gene matches: 7. Germline V gives CDR1 MNHEY, CDR2 SMNVEV (reference sequence). CDR3 length: 15 amino acids. The CDR3 is CASSDEIAGAYEQYF. The CDR3 coding sequence is TGTGCCAGCAGTGACGAGATAGCGGGAGCCTACGAGCAGTACTTC.

The CDR3 is CASSHGTGEAFF. CDR3 DNA sequence: TGTGCCAGCAGTCACGGGACAGGAGAAGCTTTCTTT. V usage is TRBV6-5 and J usage is TRBJ1-1; TRBD1 matches 8 bases. The CDR3 is 12 residues long. V lost 5 bases, J lost 8 bases, and 4 bases stayed unmatched. Germline V gene sequence: CDR1 MNHEY, CDR2 SVGAGI.